The clone carrying this TCR beta chain appeared many times. Its antigen is still unknown. This sample was taken from a study of breast tumors, draining lymph nodes, adjacent tissues. Study-wide points: Data only fit, rather than demonstrated, lymph node origin of most tumor T cells. Luminal-like breast cancer showed significantly higher tumor–nontumor repertoire similarity than basal-like.

V trimming: 7 bases; J trimming: 9 bases; junction bases outside the gene matches: 13. CDR3 length equals 15 residues. Germline CDR1 and CDR2: MNHNY and SVGAGI (reference sequence). TCRdb itself ran the multiplex PCR reads through MiXCR, one entry per CDR3 protein. This sample has approximately 180,000 distinct CDR3 sequences, with roughly a third found just once. Axillary draining lymph nodes of breast cancer patients supplied the node samples. Sequenced sample: axillary lymph node tissue. This chain joins TRBV6-6 and TRBJ2-1; 9 nucleotides match TRBD1. This clonotype was obtained from a female donor with breast cancer. Some clones in this sample may be carry-over from other donors' samples. The CDR3 is CASTHGGQGPSEQFF. The CDR3 DNA reads TGTGCCAGCACCCACGGGGGACAGGGTCCCTCTGAGCAGTTCTTC.